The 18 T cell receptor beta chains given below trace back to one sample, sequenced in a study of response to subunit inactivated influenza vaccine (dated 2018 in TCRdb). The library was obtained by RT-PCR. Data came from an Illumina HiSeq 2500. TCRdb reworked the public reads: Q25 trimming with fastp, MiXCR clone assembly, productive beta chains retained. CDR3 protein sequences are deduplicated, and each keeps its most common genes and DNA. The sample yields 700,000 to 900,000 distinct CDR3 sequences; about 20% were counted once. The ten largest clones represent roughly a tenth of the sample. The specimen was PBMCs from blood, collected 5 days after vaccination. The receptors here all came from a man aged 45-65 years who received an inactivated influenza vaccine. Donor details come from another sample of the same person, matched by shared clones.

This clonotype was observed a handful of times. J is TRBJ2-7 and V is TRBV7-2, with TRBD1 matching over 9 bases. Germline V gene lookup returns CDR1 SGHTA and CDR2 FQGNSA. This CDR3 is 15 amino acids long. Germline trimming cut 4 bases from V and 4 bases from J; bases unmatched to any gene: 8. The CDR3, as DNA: TGTGCCAGCAGCTATCGGGGACAGGGAGAATACGAGCAGTACTTC. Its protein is CASSYRGQGEYEQYF.

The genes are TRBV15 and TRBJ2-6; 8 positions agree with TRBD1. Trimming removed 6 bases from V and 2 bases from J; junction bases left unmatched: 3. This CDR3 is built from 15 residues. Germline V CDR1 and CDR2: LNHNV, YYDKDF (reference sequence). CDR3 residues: CATSQGATGANVLTF. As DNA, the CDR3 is TGTGCCACCAGTCAGGGGGCAACTGGGGCCAACGTCCTGACTTTC.

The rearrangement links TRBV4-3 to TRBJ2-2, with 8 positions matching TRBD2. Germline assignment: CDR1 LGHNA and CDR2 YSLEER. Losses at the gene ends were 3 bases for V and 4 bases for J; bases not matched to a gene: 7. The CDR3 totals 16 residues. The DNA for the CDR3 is TGCGCCAGCAGCCATCACGGGGGGGGTCGCACCGGGGAGCTGTTTTTT. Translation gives CASSHHGGGRTGELFF.

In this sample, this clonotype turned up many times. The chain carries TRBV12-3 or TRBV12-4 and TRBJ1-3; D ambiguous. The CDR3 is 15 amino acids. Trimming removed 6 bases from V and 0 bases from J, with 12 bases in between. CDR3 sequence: CASSPRRISGNTIYF. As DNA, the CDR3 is TGTGCCAGCAGCCCCCGACGGATCTCTGGAAACACCATATATTTT.

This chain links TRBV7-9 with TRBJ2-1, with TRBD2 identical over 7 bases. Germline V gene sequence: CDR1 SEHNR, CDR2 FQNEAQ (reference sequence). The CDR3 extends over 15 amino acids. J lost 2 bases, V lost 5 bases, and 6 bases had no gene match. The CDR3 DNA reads TGTGCCAGCAGCCCTCGGAGCGGGACCTACAATGAGCAGTTCTTC. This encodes CASSPRSGTYNEQFF.

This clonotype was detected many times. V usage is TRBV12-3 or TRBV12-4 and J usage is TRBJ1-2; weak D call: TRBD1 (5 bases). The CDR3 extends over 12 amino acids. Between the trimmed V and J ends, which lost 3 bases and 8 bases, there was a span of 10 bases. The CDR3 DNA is TGTGCCAGCAGTTTCTGGGGGGAAGGCTACACCTTC. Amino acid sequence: CASSFWGEGYTF.

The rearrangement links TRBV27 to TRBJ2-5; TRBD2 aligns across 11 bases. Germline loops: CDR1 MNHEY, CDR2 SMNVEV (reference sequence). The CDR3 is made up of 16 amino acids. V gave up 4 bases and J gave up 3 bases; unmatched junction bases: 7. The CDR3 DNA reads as TGTGCCAGCAGTTCCGAGACTAGCGGGGAAAAAGAGACCCAGTACTTC. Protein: CASSSETSGEKETQYF.

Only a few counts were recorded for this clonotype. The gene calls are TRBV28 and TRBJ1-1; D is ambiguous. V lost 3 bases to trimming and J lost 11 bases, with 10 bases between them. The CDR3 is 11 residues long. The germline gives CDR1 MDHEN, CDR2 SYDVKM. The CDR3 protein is CASSFARGAFF. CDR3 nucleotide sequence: TGTGCCAGCAGTTTTGCCCGAGGGGCTTTCTTT.

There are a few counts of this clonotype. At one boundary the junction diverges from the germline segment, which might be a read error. The CDR3 coding sequence is TGCAGGGCTAGCGGGGGGGCGGATACGCAGTATTTT. Amino acid sequence: CRASGGADTQYF. V gene TRBV20-1 combines with J gene TRBJ2-3; 12 nucleotides agree with TRBD2. CDR1 is DFQATT, CDR2 SNEGSKA, per germline (reference sequence). The CDR3 totals 12 residues.

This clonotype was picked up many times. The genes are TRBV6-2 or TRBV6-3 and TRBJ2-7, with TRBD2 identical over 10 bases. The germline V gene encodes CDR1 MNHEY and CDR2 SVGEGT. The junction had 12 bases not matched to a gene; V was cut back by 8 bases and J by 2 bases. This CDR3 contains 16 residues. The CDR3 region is CASCLSGTSAPYEQYF. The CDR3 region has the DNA TGTGCCAGCTGCCTTTCCGGGACTAGCGCTCCCTACGAGCAGTACTTC.

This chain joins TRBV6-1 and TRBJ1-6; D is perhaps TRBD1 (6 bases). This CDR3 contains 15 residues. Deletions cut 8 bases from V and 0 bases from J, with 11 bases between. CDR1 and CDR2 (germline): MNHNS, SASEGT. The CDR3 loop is CASLEGGSYNSPLHF. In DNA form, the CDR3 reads TGTGCCAGCCTTGAAGGGGGCTCCTATAATTCACCCCTCCACTTT.

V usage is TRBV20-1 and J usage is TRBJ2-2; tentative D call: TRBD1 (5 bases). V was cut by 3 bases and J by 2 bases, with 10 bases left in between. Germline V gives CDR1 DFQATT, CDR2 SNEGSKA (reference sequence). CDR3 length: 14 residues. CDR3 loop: CSARVGRNTGELFF. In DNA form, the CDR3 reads TGCAGTGCTAGGGTGGGGCGCAACACCGGGGAGCTGTTTTTT.

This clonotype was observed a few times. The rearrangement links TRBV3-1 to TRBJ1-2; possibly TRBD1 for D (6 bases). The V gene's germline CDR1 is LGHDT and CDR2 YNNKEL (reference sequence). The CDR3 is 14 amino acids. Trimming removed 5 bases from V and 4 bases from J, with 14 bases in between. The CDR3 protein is CASSERQEPYGYTF. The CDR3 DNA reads TGTGCCAGCAGCGAGCGACAGGAACCCTATGGCTACACCTTC.

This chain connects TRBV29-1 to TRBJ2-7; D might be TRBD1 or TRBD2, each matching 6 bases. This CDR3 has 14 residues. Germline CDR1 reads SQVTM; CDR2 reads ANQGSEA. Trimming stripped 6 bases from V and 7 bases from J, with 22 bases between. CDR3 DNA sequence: TGCAGCGTCCGAATCCGACAGGCGGCGGGGGAGCAGTACTTC. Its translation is CSVRIRQAAGEQYF.

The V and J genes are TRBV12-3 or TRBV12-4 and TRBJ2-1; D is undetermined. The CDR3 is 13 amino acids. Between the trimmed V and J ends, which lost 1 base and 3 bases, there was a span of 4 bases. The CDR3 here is CASSLEHYNEQFF. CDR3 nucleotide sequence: TGTGCCAGCAGTTTAGAACACTACAATGAGCAGTTCTTC.

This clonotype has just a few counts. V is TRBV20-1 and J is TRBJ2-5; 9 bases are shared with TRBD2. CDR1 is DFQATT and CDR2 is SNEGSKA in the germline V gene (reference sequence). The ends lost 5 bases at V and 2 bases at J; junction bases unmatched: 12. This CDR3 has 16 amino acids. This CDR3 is CSARHASGAIQETQYF. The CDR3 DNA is TGCAGTGCTCGCCATGCTAGCGGGGCTATACAAGAGACCCAGTACTTC.

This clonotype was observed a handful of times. CDR3 in DNA: TGTGCCAGCAGCCAGATAAATAGCGGATATACGCAGTATTTT. Protein product: CASSQINSGYTQYF. This sequence joins TRBV7-2 and TRBJ2-3; D perhaps matches TRBD2 (6 bases). Germline V lookup: CDR1 SGHTA, CDR2 FQGNSA. V gave up 5 bases and J gave up 7 bases, with 16 bases separating them. The CDR3 sequence is 14 residues long.

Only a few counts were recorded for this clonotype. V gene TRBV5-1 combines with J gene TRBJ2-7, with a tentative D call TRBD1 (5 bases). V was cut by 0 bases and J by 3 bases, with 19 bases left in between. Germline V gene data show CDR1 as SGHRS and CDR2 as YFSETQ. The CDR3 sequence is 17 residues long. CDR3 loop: CASSLGPQQGGDYEQYF. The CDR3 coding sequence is TGCGCCAGCAGCTTGGGCCCCCAGCAGGGTGGTGACTACGAGCAGTACTTC.